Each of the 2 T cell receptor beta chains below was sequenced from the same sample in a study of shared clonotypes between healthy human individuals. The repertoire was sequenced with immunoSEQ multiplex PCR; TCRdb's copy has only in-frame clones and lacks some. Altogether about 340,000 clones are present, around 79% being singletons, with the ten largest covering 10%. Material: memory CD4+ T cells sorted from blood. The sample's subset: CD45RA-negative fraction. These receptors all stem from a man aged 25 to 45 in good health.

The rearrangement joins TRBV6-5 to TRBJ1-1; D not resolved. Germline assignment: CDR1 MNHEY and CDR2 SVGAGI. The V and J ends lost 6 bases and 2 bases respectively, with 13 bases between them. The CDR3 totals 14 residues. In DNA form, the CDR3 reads TGTGCCAGCAGATCCCCGCACTTTAACACTGAAGCTTTCTTT. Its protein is CASRSPHFNTEAFF.

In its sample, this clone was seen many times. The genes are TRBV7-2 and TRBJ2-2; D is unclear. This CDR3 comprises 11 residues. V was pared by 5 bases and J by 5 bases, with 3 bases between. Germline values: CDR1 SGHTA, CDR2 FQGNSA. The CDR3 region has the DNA TGTGCCAGCAGCCGGACCGGGGAGCTGTTTTTT. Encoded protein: CASSRTGELFF.